These 25 T cell receptor beta chains share one sample of origin, sequenced in a study of Graves' ophthalmopathy and Graves' hyperthyroidism. The TCR beta CDR3 regions underwent amplification from RNA transcripts. Following a first-round RT-PCR that used HTBI primers, a second-round multiplex PCR was carried out. TCRdb re-called the multiplex PCR reads through MiXCR, storing one row per CDR3 protein. Among about 210,000 distinct CDR3 sequences listed, approximately 28% were seen once. The sample consisted of peripheral blood. The origin of the receptors is a man aged 50 to 59 with Graves' ophthalmopathy.

This clonotype was counted ten times or more. The chain joins TRBV4-1 to TRBJ1-1; D is uncertain. Germline-derived CDR1 and CDR2 are MGHRA and YSYEKL. The CDR3 totals 13 residues. The ends were cut back, 2 bases at V and 9 bases at J, with 13 bases in the middle. The CDR3 sequence: CASSQHQGSKAFF. As DNA, the CDR3 is TGCGCCAGCAGCCAACATCAAGGGTCTAAAGCTTTCTTT.

The chain links TRBV12-3 or TRBV12-4 to TRBJ2-5; D not resolved. The CDR3 spans 13 residues. Deletions cut 5 bases from V and 4 bases from J, with 11 bases between. DNA for the CDR3: TGTGCCAGCAGTCCAACCTGGGGAGAGACCCAGTACTTC. Protein product: CASSPTWGETQYF.

This clonotype was counted many times. The genes are TRBV24-1 and TRBJ2-7, with 8 bases lining up with TRBD2. The CDR3 is 15 residues long. J lost 4 bases, V lost 1 base, and 5 bases had no gene match. Germline-derived CDR1 and CDR2 are KGHDR and SFDVKD. The CDR3 coding sequence is TGTGCCACCAGTGATTTTGAGCGGGAGCGGTACGAGCAGTACTTC. It encodes CATSDFERERYEQYF.

This clonotype has a count of ten or more. The chain carries TRBV6-1 and TRBJ2-4; 8 bases fit TRBD2. Germline CDR1 reads MNHNS; CDR2 reads SASEGT. V shed 8 bases, J shed 3 bases, and the junction held 3 bases outside the gene matches. The CDR3 contains 13 residues. The CDR3 region is CASRGGHKNIQYF. CDR3 in DNA: TGTGCCAGCCGGGGGGGGCACAAAAACATTCAGTACTTC.

This clonotype was counted many times. The rearrangement uses TRBV6-2 or TRBV6-3 and TRBJ2-2; 7 bases map to TRBD1. CDR1 and CDR2 from the germline V gene are MNHEY and SVGEGT. CDR3 length equals 16 residues. V lost 0 bases, J lost 1 base, and 2 bases stayed unmatched. In DNA, the CDR3 is TGTGCCAGCAGTTACTCAAGGACAGGGAACACCGGGGAGCTGTTTTTT. Amino acids: CASSYSRTGNTGELFF.

The chain couples TRBV4-3 to TRBJ1-1; D remains ambiguous. The CDR3 is made up of 15 amino acids. Germline V gene lookup returns CDR1 LGHNA and CDR2 YSLEER. Deletions cut 0 bases from V and 0 bases from J, with 8 bases between. Here the CDR3 DNA reads TGCGCCAGCAGCCAAGATCATCGGATGAACACTGAAGCTTTCTTT. It specifies CASSQDHRMNTEAFF.

This chain uses TRBV15 with TRBJ2-7, with TRBD2 matching over 8 bases. After removal of 0 bases from V and 2 bases from J, the junction contained 3 bases not matched to a gene. CDR1 is LNHNV, CDR2 YYDKDF, per germline (reference sequence). The CDR3 is 15 amino acids. The CDR3 bases are TGTGCCACCAGCAGAGATCTTAGCGGGGCCTACGAGCAGTACTTC. Translation gives CATSRDLSGAYEQYF.

This clonotype was recorded at least ten times. The rearrangement links TRBV6-2 or TRBV6-3 to TRBJ1-5; TRBD1 matches 8 bases. CDR3 length: 15 residues. The ends lost 2 bases at V and 7 bases at J; junction bases unmatched: 7. The germline gives CDR1 MNHEY, CDR2 SVGEGT. The CDR3 sequence is CASSYDRGSRQPQHF. The CDR3 DNA sequence: TGTGCCAGCAGTTACGACAGGGGATCACGACAGCCCCAGCATTTT.

This clonotype was counted many times. The chain employs TRBV6-4 and TRBJ2-2; D is perhaps TRBD2 (6 bases). This CDR3 region has 14 residues. CDR1 is MRHNA and CDR2 is SNTAGT in the germline V gene. V lost 3 bases to trimming and J lost 5 bases, with 10 bases between them. CDR3 DNA sequence: TGTGCCAGCAGTGAGGCTAGCGAGACCGGGGAGCTGTTTTTT. Its translation: CASSEASETGELFF.

V and J are TRBV6-5 and TRBJ1-2; D not resolved. CDR1 and CDR2 (germline): MNHEY, SVGAGI. CDR3 length equals 14 residues. V was shortened by 2 bases and J by 1 base, with 8 bases between the two germline ends. Here the CDR3 reads CASSYAGINYGYTF. The DNA of the CDR3 is TGTGCCAGCAGTTACGCCGGGATTAACTATGGCTACACCTTC.

The V and J genes are TRBV7-2 and TRBJ1-2; 7 bases are shared with TRBD1. The germline V gene has CDR1 SGHTA and CDR2 FQGNSA. The CDR3 consists of 15 residues. With 0 bases clipped from V and 3 bases from J, the junction kept 4 bases outside the gene matches. CDR3: CASSLARGDDYGYTF. CDR3 nucleotide sequence: TGTGCCAGCAGCTTAGCCAGGGGGGACGACTATGGCTACACCTTC. Using reference TRBV7-2 and TRBJ1-2 for the parts outside the CDR3, the full variable domain is GAGVSQSPSNKVTEKGKDVELRCDPISGHTALYWYRQSLGQGLEFLIYFQGNSAPDKSGLPSDRFSAERTGGSVSTLTIQRTQQEDSAVYLCASSLARGDDYGYTFGSGTRLTVV.

This clonotype showed up many times. The rearrangement joins TRBV7-2 to TRBJ2-5; TRBD2 aligns across 9 bases. This CDR3 region has 16 residues. J was trimmed by 2 bases and V by 2 bases; bases with no gene match: 6. The germline V gene has CDR1 SGHTA and CDR2 FQGNSA. In nucleotides, the CDR3 is TGTGCCAGCAGCTTAAGTAGCGGGAGTGGGCAAGAGACCCAGTACTTC. Its protein is CASSLSSGSGQETQYF.

This clonotype was found many times. The chain employs TRBV11-2 and TRBJ2-5; perhaps TRBD1 as D (5 bases). The CDR3 spans 18 residues. Per the germline V gene, CDR1 is SGHAT and CDR2 is FQNNGV. V was pared by 0 bases and J by 0 bases, with 17 bases between. CDR3 residues: CASSLDKGEQAYQETQYF. As DNA, the CDR3 is TGTGCCAGCAGCTTAGATAAAGGGGAACAGGCGTACCAAGAGACCCAGTACTTC.

This clonotype has a count of ten or more. V gene TRBV6-2 or TRBV6-3 combines with J gene TRBJ2-7; 9 bases are shared with TRBD1. The CDR3 contains 17 residues. The V segment lost 2 bases and the J segment 0 bases; nucleotides outside the gene matches: 8. Germline V gives CDR1 MNHEY, CDR2 SVGEGT. The CDR3 DNA is TGTGCCAGCAGTTACCCTATAACAGGGGGCTTCTCCTACGAGCAGTACTTC. Translated, it gives CASSYPITGGFSYEQYF.

In its sample, this clonotype was seen many times. The chain couples TRBV11-2 to TRBJ2-7; D ambiguous. V was clipped by 5 bases and J by 1 base, with 12 bases between them. The CDR3 is 14 amino acids. Germline V CDR1 and CDR2: SGHAT, FQNNGV. The CDR3, as DNA: TGTGCCAGCAGCCCCTATGGATTTTCCTACGAGCAGTACTTC. Its translation: CASSPYGFSYEQYF.

The V gene is TRBV19, the J gene TRBJ1-1; TRBD1 might be the D (5 bases). The V and J ends lost 5 bases and 2 bases respectively, with 12 bases between them. The CDR3 is made up of 14 amino acids. Germline V gene data show CDR1 as LNHDA and CDR2 as SQIVND (reference sequence). The CDR3 DNA sequence: TGTGCCAGTAGTGCACAGGCGATCAACACTGAAGCTTTCTTT. The encoded protein is CASSAQAINTEAFF.

The chain carries TRBV5-1 and TRBJ2-7; 10 positions match TRBD1. This CDR3 region has 15 residues. The V and J ends lost 4 bases and 3 bases, in that order; junction bases with no gene match: 7. Germline V gene data show CDR1 as SGHRS and CDR2 as YFSETQ. The CDR3 protein is CASSRTGTGVYEQYF. The CDR3 DNA is TGCGCCAGCAGCAGAACTGGGACAGGGGTCTACGAGCAGTACTTC.

This sequence joins TRBV6-5 and TRBJ2-7; 8 bases match TRBD1. There are 15 residues in the CDR3. V trimming: 4 bases; J trimming: 1 base; junction bases outside the gene matches: 6. Germline V gene lookup returns CDR1 MNHEY and CDR2 SVGAGI. The CDR3 sequence: CASSSYRGASYEQYF. The CDR3 DNA sequence: TGTGCCAGCAGTTCTTACAGGGGGGCATCCTACGAGCAGTACTTC.

In its sample, this clonotype was seen many times. The CDR3 DNA sequence: TGTGCCAGCAGCTTGGTTCCCACTGAAGCTTTCTTT. Residues: CASSLVPTEAFF. V usage is TRBV5-6 and J usage is TRBJ1-1; D gene unclear. This CDR3 spans 12 amino acids. The germline V gene encodes CDR1 SGHDT and CDR2 YYEEEE. Trimming shortened V by 0 bases and J by 4 bases, and 4 bases separated the two germline ends.

The chain is built from TRBV6-5 and TRBJ2-2; 7 bases map to TRBD2. The CDR3 runs 15 residues. From germline, CDR1 is MNHEY and CDR2 SVGAGI. Trimming cost V 0 bases and J 6 bases; bases outside gene matches: 4. The CDR3: CASSYSRTRSGELFF. The CDR3 DNA is TGTGCCAGCAGTTACTCCCGGACTAGGTCCGGGGAGCTGTTTTTT.

This clonotype was recorded at least ten times. This chain joins TRBV30 and TRBJ2-2, with unresolved D. The CDR3 runs to 14 residues. Between the trimmed V and J ends, which lost 0 bases and 5 bases, there was a span of 10 bases. The germline V gene has CDR1 GTSNPN and CDR2 SVGIG (reference sequence). This CDR3 reads CAWSVSLSTGELFF. CDR3 DNA sequence: TGTGCCTGGAGTGTCTCCCTCTCGACCGGGGAGCTGTTTTTT.

This clonotype occurred many times. The chain couples TRBV6-1 to TRBJ2-6; 7 positions agree with TRBD1. Unmatched junction bases numbered 8, after V lost 8 bases and J lost 1 base. The germline CDR1 and CDR2 sequences are MNHNS and SASEGT. This CDR3 is built from 16 residues. CDR3 sequence reads: CASGARGISGANVLTF. Written as DNA, the CDR3 is TGTGCCAGCGGGGCCAGGGGGATTTCTGGGGCCAACGTCCTGACTTTC.

This clonotype has a count of ten or more. J is TRBJ1-5 and V is TRBV20-1, with 9 bases identical to TRBD1. Germline V CDR1 and CDR2: DFQATT, SNEGSKA (reference sequence). V lost 3 bases, J lost 3 bases, and 3 bases stayed unmatched. The length of the CDR3 is 14 residues. The CDR3 nucleotides are TGCAGTGCTAGGGGGGACAGGGACAATCAGCCCCAGCATTTT. It translates to CSARGDRDNQPQHF.

This clonotype was picked up many times. The chain employs TRBV7-9 and TRBJ2-7; 10 positions match TRBD2. Germline trimming cut 4 bases from V and 6 bases from J; bases unmatched to any gene: 3. Per the germline V gene, CDR1 is SEHNR and CDR2 is FQNEAQ (reference sequence). The CDR3 covers 13 residues. The CDR3 DNA sequence: TGTGCCAGCAGCTCCGGGACTAGCGTCGAGCAGTACTTC. It translates to CASSSGTSVEQYF. The whole variable domain, remainder taken from reference TRBV7-9 and TRBJ2-7, is DTGVSQNPRHKITKRGQNVTFRCDPISEHNRLYWYRQTLGQGPEFLTYFQNEAQLEKSRLLSDRFSAERPKGSFSTLEIQRTEQGDSAMYLCASSSGTSVEQYFGPGTRLTVT.

The rearrangement joins TRBV11-2 to TRBJ1-1, with D unclear. V lost 0 bases to trimming and J lost 4 bases, with 9 bases between them. Germline loops: CDR1 SGHAT, CDR2 FQNNGV. This CDR3 is built from 14 residues. The CDR3 reads CASSLEVRFTEAFF. DNA for the CDR3: TGTGCCAGCAGCTTAGAAGTGAGGTTCACTGAAGCTTTCTTT.